The clone carrying this T cell receptor beta chain occurred many times. The sample is drawn from a study of T cells after yellow fever vaccination. TCRdb itself ran the 5' RACE reads through MiXCR, one entry per CDR3 protein. The top ten clones hold around 24% of a sample with about 52,000 distinct CDR3 sequences, approximately 7% of them seen once. The CDR3 covers 13 residues. V was clipped by 7 bases and J by 5 bases; unmatched bases: 5. Per the germline V gene, CDR1 is MNHNS and CDR2 is SASEGT. Sample: CD8+ T cells not binding an NS4B(214-222) dextramer, sorted from PBMCs, taken about 49 days after the first yellow fever vaccination. The TCR sequence derives from a man between 18 and 35 years old who received the YFV17D yellow fever vaccine. The chain has TRBV6-1 and TRBJ1-1; 9 nucleotides agree with TRBD1. This CDR3 reads CASTRQGVTEAFF. For the CDR3, the DNA is TGTGCCAGCACCCGACAGGGGGTGACTGAAGCTTTCTTT.